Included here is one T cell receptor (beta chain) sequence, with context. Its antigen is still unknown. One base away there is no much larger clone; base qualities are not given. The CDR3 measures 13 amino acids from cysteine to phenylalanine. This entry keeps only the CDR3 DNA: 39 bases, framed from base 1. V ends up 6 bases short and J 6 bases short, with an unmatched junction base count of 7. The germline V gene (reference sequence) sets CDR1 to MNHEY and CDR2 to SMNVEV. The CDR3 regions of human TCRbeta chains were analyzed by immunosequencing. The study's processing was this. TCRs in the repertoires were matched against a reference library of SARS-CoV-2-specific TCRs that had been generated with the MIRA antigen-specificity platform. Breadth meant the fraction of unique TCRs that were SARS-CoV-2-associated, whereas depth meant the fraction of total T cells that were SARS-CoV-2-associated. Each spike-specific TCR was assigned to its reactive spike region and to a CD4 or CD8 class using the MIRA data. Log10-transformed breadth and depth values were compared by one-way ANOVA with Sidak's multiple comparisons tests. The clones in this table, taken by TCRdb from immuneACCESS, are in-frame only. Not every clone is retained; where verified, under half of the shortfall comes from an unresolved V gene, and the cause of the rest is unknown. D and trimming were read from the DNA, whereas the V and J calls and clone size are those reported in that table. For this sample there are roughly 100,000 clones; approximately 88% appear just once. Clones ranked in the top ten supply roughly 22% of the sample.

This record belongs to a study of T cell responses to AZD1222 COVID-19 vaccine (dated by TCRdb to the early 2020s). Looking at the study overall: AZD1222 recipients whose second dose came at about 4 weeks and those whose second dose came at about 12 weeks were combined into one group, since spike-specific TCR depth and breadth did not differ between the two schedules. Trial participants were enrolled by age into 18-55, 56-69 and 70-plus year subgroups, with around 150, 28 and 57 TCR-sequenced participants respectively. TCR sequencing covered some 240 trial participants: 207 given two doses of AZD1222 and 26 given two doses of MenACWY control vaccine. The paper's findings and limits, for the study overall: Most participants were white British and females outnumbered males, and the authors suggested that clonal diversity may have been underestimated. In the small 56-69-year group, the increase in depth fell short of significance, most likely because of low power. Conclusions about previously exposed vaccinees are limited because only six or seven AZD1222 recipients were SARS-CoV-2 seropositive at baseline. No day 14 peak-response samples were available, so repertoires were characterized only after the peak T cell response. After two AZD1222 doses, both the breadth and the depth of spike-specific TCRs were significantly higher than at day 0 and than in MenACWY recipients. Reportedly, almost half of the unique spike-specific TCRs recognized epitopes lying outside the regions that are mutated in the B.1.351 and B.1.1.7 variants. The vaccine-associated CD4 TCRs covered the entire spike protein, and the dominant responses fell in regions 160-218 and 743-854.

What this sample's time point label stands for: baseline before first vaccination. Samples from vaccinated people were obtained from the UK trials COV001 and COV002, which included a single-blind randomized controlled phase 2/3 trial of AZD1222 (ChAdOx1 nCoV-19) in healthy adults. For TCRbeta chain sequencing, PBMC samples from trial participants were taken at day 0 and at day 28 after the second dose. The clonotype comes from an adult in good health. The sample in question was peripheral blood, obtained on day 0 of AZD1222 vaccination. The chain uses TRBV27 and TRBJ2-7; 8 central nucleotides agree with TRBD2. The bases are TGTGCCAGCAGCCCGGGGGGGCCAGTCGAGCAGTACTTC. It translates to CASSPGGPVEQYF.